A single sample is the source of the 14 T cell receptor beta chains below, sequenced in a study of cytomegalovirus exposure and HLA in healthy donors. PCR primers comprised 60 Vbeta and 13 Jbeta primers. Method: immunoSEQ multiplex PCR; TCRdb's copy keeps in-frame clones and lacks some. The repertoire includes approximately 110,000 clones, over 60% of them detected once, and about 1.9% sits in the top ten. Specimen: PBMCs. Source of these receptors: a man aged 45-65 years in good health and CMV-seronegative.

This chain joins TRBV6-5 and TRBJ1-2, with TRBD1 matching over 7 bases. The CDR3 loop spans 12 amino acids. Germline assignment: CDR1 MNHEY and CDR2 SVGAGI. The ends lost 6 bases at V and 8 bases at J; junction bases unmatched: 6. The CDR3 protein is CASRMGQHGYTF. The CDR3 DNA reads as TGTGCCAGCAGAATGGGACAGCACGGCTACACCTTC.

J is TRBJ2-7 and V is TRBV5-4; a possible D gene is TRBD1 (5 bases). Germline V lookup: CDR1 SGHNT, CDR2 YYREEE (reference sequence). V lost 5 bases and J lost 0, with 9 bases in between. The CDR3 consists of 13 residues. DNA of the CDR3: TGTGCCAGCAGGACGACAGCCTCCTACGAGCAGTACTTC. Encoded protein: CASRTTASYEQYF.

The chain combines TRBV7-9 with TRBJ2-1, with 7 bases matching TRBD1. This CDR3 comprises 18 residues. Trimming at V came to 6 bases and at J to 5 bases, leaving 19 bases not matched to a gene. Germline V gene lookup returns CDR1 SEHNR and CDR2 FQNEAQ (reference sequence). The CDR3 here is CASSLRVHEGQLNNEQFF. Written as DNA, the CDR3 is TGTGCCAGCAGTTTACGGGTTCATGAGGGACAGCTCAACAATGAGCAGTTCTTC.

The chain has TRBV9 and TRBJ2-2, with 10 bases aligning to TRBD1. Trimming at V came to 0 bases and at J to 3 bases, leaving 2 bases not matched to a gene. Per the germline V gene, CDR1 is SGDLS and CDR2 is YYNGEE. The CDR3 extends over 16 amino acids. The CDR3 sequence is CASSVAGTGDTGELFF. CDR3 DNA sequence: TGTGCCAGCAGCGTAGCCGGGACAGGGGACACCGGGGAGCTGTTTTTT.

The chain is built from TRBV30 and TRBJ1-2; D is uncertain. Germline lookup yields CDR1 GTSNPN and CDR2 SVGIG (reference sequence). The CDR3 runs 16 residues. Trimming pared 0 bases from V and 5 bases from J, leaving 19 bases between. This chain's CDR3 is CAWSVVWTVAGYGYTF. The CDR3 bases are TGTGCCTGGAGTGTGGTATGGACTGTAGCTGGGTATGGCTACACCTTC.

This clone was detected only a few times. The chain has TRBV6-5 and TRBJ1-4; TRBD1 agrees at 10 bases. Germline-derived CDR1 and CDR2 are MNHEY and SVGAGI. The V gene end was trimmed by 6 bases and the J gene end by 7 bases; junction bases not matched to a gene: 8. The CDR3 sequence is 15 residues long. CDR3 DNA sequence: TGTGCCAGCAGGAAGACAGGGGGCGTCGGTGAAAAACTGTTTTTT. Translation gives CASRKTGGVGEKLFF.

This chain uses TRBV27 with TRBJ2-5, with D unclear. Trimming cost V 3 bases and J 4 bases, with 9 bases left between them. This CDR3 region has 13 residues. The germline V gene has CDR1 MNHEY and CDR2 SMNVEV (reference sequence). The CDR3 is CASSFVYRETQYF. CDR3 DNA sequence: TGTGCCAGCAGTTTCGTGTATCGAGAGACCCAGTACTTC.

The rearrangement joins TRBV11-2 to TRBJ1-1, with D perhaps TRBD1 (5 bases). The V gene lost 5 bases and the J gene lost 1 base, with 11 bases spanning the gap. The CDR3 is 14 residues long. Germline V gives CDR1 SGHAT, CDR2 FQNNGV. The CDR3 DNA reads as TGTGCCAGCAGCCTCGGGGGGGGGAACACTGAAGCTTTCTTT. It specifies CASSLGGGNTEAFF.

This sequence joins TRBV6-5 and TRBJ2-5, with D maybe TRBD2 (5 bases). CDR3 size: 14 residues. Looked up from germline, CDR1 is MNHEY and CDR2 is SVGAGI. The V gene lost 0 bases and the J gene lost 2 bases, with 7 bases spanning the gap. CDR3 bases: TGTGCCAGCAGTTACTCCCCGGGGCAAGAGACCCAGTACTTC. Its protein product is CASSYSPGQETQYF.

In DNA form, the CDR3 reads TGTGCCAGCAGCCTGGACACTTCCTATAATTCACCCCTCCACTTT. It translates to CASSLDTSYNSPLHF. The chain is built from TRBV7-2 and TRBJ1-6; D may be TRBD1 (5 bases). CDR3 length equals 15 residues. Germline V lookup: CDR1 SGHTA, CDR2 FQGNSA. V lost 5 bases to trimming and J lost 1 base, with 9 bases between them.

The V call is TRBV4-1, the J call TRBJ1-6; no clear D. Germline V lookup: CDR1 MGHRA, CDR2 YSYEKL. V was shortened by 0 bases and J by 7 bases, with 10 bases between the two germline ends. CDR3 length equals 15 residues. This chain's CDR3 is CASSQEGSGNSPLHF. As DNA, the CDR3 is TGCGCCAGCAGCCAAGAGGGCAGCGGGAATTCACCCCTCCACTTT.

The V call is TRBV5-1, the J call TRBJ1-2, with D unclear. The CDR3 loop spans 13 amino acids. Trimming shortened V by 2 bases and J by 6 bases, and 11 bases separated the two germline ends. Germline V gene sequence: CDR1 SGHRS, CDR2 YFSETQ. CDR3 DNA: TGCGCCAGCAGCTTAGCGGGGTATGATGGCTACACCTTC. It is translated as CASSLAGYDGYTF.

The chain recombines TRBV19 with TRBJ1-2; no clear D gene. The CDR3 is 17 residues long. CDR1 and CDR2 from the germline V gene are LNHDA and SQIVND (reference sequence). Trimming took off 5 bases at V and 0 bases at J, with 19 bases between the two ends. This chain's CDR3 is CASSFTPGRRSNYGYTF. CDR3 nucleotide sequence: TGTGCCAGTAGTTTTACCCCCGGCCGGAGGTCTAACTATGGCTACACCTTC.

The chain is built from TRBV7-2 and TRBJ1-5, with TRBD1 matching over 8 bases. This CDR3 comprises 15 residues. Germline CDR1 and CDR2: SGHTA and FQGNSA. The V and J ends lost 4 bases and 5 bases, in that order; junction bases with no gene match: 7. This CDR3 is CASSSGQGDYQPQHF. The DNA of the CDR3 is TGTGCCAGCAGCTCAGGACAGGGCGACTATCAGCCCCAGCATTTT. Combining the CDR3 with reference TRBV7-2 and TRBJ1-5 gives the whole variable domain GAGVSQSPSNKVTEKGKDVELRCDPISGHTALYWYRQSLGQGLEFLIYFQGNSAPDKSGLPSDRFSAERTGGSVSTLTIQRTQQEDSAVYLCASSSGQGDYQPQHFGDGTRLSIL.